This is a list of T cell receptor beta chains from one sample in a study of human T cells and chemical hapten exposure. TCRdb ran MiXCR on the RACE reads and lists one entry per CDR3 protein. The data hold around 130,000 distinct CDR3 sequences, with 12% observed a single time. The sample was whole blood, taken in connection with sensitization to the hapten diphenylcyclopropenone (DPC). These receptors were taken from a woman aged 50 to 60 with alopecia areata. Some clones in this sample may be carry-over from other donors' samples. Each CDR3 is given with its conserved first and last residue. The order of the fields is clone size, D gene, J gene, CDR3 length, V gene, CDR3 protein, CDR3 DNA. A D gene is named only where the DNA matches it firmly. Only part of the rows carry a size: once, few, many, or a class if the clone is expanded.

few	.	TRBJ1-1	12	TRBV29-1	CSVLGGNTEAFF	TGCAGCGTCCTAGGCGGGAACACTGAAGCTTTCTTT
many	TRBD2	TRBJ2-1	15	TRBV5-1	CASYEGGLAASEQFF	TGCGCCAGCTACGAGGGGGGACTAGCGGCAAGTGAGCAGTTCTTC
.	TRBD2	TRBJ2-1	17	TRBV18	CASSPPGLAGGQNEQFF	TGTGCCAGCTCACCACCGGGACTAGCGGGAGGACAAAATGAGCAGTTCTTC
many	TRBD2	TRBJ2-3	12	TRBV20-1	CSGLAGGDTQYF	TGCAGTGGATTGGCGGGAGGAGATACGCAGTATTTT
.	TRBD2	TRBJ2-1	14	TRBV12-3/TRBV12-4	CASSLLAGGREQFF	TGTGCCAGCAGTTTGCTAGCGGGAGGTAGGGAGCAGTTCTTC
many	.	TRBJ1-5	12	TRBV28	CASSTVNQPQHF	TGTGCCAGCAGTACAGTGAATCAGCCCCAGCATTTT
few	TRBD1	TRBJ2-5	13	TRBV5-1	CASSLGQVETQYF	TGCGCCAGCAGCTTAGGACAGGTAGAGACCCAGTACTTC
few	.	TRBJ2-3	17	TRBV7-8	CASSLRRAAGGTDTQYF	TGTGCCAGCAGCTTAAGGCGAGCGGCAGGCGGCACAGATACGCAGTATTTT
.	.	TRBJ2-7	16	TRBV7-2	CACSLSRGGGPYEQYF	TGTGCCTGCAGCTTATCCCGCGGAGGGGGTCCCTACGAGCAGTACTTC
.	.	TRBJ2-7	14	TRBV7-9	CASSLAQGYGEQYF	TGTGCCAGCAGCTTAGCGCAAGGGTACGGAGAGCAGTACTTC
.	.	TRBJ1-1	14	TRBV27	CASSHPGQNTEAFF	TGTGCCAGCAGTCACCCGGGACAGAACACTGAAGCTTTCTTT
many	.	TRBJ2-4	14	TRBV28	CASSLGGEANIQYF	TGTGCCAGCAGCCTAGGCGGGGAGGCGAACATTCAGTACTTC
few	.	TRBJ2-7	16	TRBV27	CASSPPGGQDPYEQYF	TGTGCCAGCAGTCCCCCGGGGGGACAGGATCCCTACGAGCAGTACTTC
.	.	TRBJ2-1	15	TRBV6-5	CASSYGGRAYNEQFF	TGTGCCAGCAGTTACGGCGGACGGGCCTACAATGAGCAGTTCTTC
few	.	TRBJ1-2	17	TRBV9	CASSEDRTQLPFYGYTF	TGTGCCAGCAGCGAAGACAGGACACAGTTACCTTTCTATGGCTACACCTTC
.	.	TRBJ1-2	14	TRBV20-1	CSATGGVRKDGYTF	TGCAGTGCCACCGGGGGGGTTCGTAAGGATGGCTACACCTTC
few	TRBD1	TRBJ1-6	16	TRBV11-2	CASSRDRNNLNSPLHF	TGTGCCAGCAGCCGGGACAGGAACAACCTTAATTCACCCCTCCACTTT
few	TRBD1	TRBJ1-4	14	TRBV20-1	CSANRAGQGQRGVF	TGCAGTGCTAATAGGGCGGGACAGGGACAAAGAGGAGTTTTT
.	TRBD2	TRBJ2-3	16	TRBV20-1	CSAREGAGGGTDTQYF	TGCAGTGCTAGAGAGGGCGCGGGAGGGGGGACAGATACGCAGTATTTT
.	.	TRBJ1-5	12	TRBV28	CASMVFNQPQHF	TGTGCCAGCATGGTATTTAATCAGCCCCAGCATTTT